In this sample, the clone carrying this TCR beta chain turned up a few times. These data are taken from a study of blood T cells in healthy people across ages. Sample-barcoded 5' priming and a J-beta primer mix drove a second PCR of 7 to 11 cycles. TCRdb called the 5' RACE reads again in MiXCR, with one record for every CDR3 protein. The profile covers about 900,000 distinct CDR3 sequences, with 62% appearing a single time and about 27% taken by the ten largest. Trimming pared 2 bases from V and 6 bases from J, leaving 11 bases between. The CDR3 extends over 13 amino acids. Germline V gene sequence: CDR1 LGHNA, CDR2 YSLEER.

This sequence joins TRBV4-3 and TRBJ2-7; D is undetermined. The specimen sequenced was blood. The origin of this receptor is a man aged 30 to 45 in good health. CDR3 DNA: TGCGCCAGCAGCCAACTCCTCGGTGGCGAGCAGTACTTC. Amino acids: CASSQLLGGEQYF.